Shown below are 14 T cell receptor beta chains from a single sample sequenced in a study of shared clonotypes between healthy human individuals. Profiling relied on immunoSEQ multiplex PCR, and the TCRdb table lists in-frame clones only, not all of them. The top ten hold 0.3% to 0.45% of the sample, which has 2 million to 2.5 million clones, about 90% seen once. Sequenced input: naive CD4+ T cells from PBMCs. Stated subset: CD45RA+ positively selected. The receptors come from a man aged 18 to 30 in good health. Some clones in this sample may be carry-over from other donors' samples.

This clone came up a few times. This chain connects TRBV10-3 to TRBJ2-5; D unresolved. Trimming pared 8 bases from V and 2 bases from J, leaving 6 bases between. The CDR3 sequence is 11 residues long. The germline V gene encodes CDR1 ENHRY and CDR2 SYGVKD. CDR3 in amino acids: CAIGPQETQYF. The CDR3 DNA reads TGTGCCATCGGTCCGCAAGAGACCCAGTACTTC.

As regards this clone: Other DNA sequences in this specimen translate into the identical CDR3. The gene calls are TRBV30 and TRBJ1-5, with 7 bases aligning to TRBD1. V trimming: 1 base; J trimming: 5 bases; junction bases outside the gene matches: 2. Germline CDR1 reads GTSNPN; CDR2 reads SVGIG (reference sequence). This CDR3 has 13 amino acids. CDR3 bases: TGTGCCTGGAGTGGACAGGGAGATCAGCCCCAGCATTTT. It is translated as CAWSGQGDQPQHF.

The CDR3 bases are TGCGCCAGCAGTGCGGGTCTACTTAACTATGGCTACACCTTC. The encoded protein is CASSAGLLNYGYTF. The chain employs TRBV10-1 and TRBJ1-2; D unresolved. This CDR3 has 14 amino acids. V lost 4 bases and J lost 1, with 10 bases in between. The germline V gene has CDR1 WNHNN and CDR2 SYGVQD (reference sequence).

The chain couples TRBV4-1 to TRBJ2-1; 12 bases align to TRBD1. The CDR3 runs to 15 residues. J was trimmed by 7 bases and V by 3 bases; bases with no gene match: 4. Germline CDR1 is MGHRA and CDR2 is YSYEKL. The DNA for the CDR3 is TGCGCCAGCAGCCATCCGGGACAGGGGGCAAATGAGCAGTTCTTC. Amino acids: CASSHPGQGANEQFF.

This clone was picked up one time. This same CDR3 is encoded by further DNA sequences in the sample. The CDR3 DNA follows: TGTGCCAGCAGTGAAAGGGGGCTGAACACTGAAGCTTTCTTT. This codes for CASSERGLNTEAFF. This sequence joins TRBV6-1 and TRBJ1-1, with 7 bases matching TRBD1. The V segment lost 2 bases and the J segment 0 bases; nucleotides outside the gene matches: 0. The CDR3 runs to 14 residues. CDR1 and CDR2 (germline): MNHNS, SASEGT.

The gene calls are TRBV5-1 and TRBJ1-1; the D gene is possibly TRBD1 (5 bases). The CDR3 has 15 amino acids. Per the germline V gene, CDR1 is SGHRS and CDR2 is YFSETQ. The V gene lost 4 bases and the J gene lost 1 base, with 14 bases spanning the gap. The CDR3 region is CASSPEAGKNTEAFF. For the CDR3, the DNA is TGCGCCAGCAGCCCCGAGGCAGGGAAGAACACTGAAGCTTTCTTT.

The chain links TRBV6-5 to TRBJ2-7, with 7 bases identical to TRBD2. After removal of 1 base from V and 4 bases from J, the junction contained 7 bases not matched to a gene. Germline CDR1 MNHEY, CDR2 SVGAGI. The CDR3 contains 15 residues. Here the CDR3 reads CASSYWEGGLYEQYF. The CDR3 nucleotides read TGTGCCAGCAGTTACTGGGAGGGAGGATTGTACGAGCAGTACTTC.

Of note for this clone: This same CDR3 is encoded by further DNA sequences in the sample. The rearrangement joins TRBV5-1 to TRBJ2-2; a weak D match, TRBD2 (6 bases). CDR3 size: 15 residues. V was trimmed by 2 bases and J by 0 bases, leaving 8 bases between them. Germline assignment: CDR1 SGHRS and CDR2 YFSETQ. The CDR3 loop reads CASSFGGPNTGELFF. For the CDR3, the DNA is TGCGCCAGCAGCTTCGGAGGGCCGAACACCGGGGAGCTGTTTTTT. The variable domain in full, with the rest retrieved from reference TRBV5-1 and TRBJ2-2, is KAGVTQTPRYLIKTRGQQVTLSCSPISGHRSVSWYQQTPGQGLQFLFEYFSETQRNKGNFPGRFSGRQFSNSRSEMNVSTLELGDSALYLCASSFGGPNTGELFFGEGSRLTVL.

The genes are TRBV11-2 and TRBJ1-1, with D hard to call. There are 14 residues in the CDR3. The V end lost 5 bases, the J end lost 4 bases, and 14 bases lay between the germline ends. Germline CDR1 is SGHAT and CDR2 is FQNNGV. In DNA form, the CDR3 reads TGTGCCAGCAGCCCCGGAAGGGTCGGCACTGAAGCTTTCTTT. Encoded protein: CASSPGRVGTEAFF.

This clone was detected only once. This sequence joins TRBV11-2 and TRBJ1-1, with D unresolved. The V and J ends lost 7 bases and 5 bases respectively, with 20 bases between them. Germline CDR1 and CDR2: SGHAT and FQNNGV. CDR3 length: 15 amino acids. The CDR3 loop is CASNPTGLEGTEAFF. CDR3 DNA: TGTGCCAGCAACCCAACGGGGTTAGAGGGTACTGAAGCTTTCTTT.

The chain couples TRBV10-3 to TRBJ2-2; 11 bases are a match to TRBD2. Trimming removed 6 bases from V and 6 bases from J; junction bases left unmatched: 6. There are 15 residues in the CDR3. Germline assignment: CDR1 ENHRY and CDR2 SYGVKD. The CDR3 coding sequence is TGTGCCATCAGCGCTACTAGCGGGGGCTCCGGGGAGCTGTTTTTT. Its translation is CAISATSGGSGELFF.

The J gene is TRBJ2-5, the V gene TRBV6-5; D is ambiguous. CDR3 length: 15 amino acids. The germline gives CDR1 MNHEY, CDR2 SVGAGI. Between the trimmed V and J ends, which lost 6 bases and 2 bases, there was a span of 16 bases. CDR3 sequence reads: CASSRAPTVQETQYF. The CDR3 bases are TGTGCCAGCAGCCGGGCCCCAACCGTACAAGAGACCCAGTACTTC.

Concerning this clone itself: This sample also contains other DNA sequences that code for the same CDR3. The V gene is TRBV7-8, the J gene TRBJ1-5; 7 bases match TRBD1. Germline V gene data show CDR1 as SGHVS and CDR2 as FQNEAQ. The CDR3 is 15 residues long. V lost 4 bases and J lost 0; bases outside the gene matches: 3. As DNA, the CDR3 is TGTGCCAGCAGCTCCCAGGGGGTTAGCAATCAGCCCCAGCATTTT. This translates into CASSSQGVSNQPQHF.

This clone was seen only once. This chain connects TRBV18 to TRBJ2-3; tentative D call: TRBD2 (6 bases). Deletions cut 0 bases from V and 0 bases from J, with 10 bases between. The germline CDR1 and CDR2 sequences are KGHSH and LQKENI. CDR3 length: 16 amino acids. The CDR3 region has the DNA TGTGCCAGCTCACCACCGGGACTCACCAGCACAGATACGCAGTATTTT. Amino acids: CASSPPGLTSTDTQYF. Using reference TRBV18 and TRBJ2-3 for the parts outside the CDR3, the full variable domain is NAGVMQNPRHLVRRRGQEARLRCSPMKGHSHVYWYRQLPEEGLKFMVYLQKENIIDESGMPKERFSAEFPKEGPSILRIQQVVRGDSAAYFCASSPPGLTSTDTQYFGPGTRLTVL.